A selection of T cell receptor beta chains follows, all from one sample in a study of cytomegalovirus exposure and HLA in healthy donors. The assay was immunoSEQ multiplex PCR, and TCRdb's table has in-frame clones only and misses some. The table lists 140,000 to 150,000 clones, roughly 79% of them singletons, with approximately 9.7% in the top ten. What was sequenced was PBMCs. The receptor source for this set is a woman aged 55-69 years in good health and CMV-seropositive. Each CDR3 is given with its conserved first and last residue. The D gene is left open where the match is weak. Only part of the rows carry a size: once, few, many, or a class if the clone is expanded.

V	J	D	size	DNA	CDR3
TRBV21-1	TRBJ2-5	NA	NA	TGTGCCAGCAGCAACTTGGCTGGTTTTAGCGGGCGTGGAAGAGAGACCCAGTACTTC	CASSNLAGFSGRGRETQYF
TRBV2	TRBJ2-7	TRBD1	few	TGTGCCAGCGGGGGGGGGACAGGGCGTGAGCAGTACTTC	CASGGGTGREQYF
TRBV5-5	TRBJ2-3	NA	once	TGTGCCACGGGGGAATTGAGCACAGATACGCAGTATTTT	CATGELSTDTQYF
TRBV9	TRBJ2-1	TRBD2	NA	TGTGCCAGCACTTCGGGACTAGCGGGGCCGAACTTAAACAATGAGCAGTTCTTC	CASTSGLAGPNLNNEQFF
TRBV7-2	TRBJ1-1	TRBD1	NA	TGTGCCAGCAGCCTCCAGGGGGGCACTGAAGCTTTCTTT	CASSLQGGTEAFF
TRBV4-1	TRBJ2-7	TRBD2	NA	TGCGCCAGCAGCCGAGCTAGCGGGAGGGCCTACGAGCAGTACTTC	CASSRASGRAYEQYF
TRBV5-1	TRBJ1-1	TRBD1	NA	TGCGCCAGCAGCTCGTCGACAGGGGGTAGGACTGAAGCTTTCTTT	CASSSSTGGRTEAFF
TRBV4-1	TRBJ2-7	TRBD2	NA	TGCGCCAGCAGCCTGAGGGCGGGAGACCCCTACGAGCAGTACTTC	CASSLRAGDPYEQYF
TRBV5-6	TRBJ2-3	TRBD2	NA	TGTGCCAGCAGCGACGGACTAGCGGGAGGGACAGTTACGCAGTATTTT	CASSDGLAGGTVTQYF
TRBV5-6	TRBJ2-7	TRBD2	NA	TGTGCCAGCAGCTTGTTAGCGGGAGGCTCCTACGAGCAGTACTTC	CASSLLAGGSYEQYF
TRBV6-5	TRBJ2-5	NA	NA	TGTGCCAGCACCTCTGATGCGGGGACGGAGACCCAGTACTTC	CASTSDAGTETQYF
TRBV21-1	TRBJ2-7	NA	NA	TGTGCCAGCAGCAAGCACGGGACAGGGGGGGACGAGCAGTACTTC	CASSKHGTGGDEQYF
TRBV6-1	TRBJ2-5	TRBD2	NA	TGTGCCACCTCGTCCGGGAGACTAGCGGGAGTATACTTC	CATSSGRLAGVYF
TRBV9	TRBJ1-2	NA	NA	TGTGCCAGCAGCGATCTCTTAGGCTACACCTTC	CASSDLLGYTF
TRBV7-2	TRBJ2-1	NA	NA	TGTGCCAGCAGCTATACAGGGTCACCACACAATGAGCAGTTCTTC	CASSYTGSPHNEQFF
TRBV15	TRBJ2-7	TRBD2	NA	TGTGCCACCAGCAGAGATGGGCTAGCGGAATACGAGCAGTACTTC	CATSRDGLAEYEQYF
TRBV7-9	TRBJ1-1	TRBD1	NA	TGTGCCAGCAGCTCCGGACAGGGGCGGAACACTGAAGCTTTCTTT	CASSSGQGRNTEAFF
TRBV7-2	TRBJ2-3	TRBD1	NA	TGTGCCAGCAGCTTAGGGGGACAGGCTTTGGCAGATACGCAGTATTTT	CASSLGGQALADTQYF
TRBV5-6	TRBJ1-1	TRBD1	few	TGTGCCAGCAGCGCGGGGACAGGGGGTGGCTACACTGAAGCTTTCTTT	CASSAGTGGGYTEAFF
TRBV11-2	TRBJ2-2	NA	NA	TGTGCCAGCAGCTTAGACCTGAACACCGGGGAGCTGTTTTTT	CASSLDLNTGELFF
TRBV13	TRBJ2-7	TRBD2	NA	TGTGCCAGCAGCTTACGAGAAGCGGGAGGGCTAGGAGAGCAGTACTTC	CASSLREAGGLGEQYF
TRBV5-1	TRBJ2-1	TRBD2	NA	TGCGCCAGCAGCCCCCACGCGGGAGAGAACAATGAGCAGTTCTTC	CASSPHAGENNEQFF
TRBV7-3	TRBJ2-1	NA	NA	TGTGCCAGCAGCGAACTAGAGAATGAGCAGTTCTTC	CASSELENEQFF
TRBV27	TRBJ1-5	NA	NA	TGTGCCAGCAGTGGCGGGGGGCTTAGCAATCAGCCCCAGCATTTT	CASSGGGLSNQPQHF
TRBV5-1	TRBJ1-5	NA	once	TGCGCCAGCAGCTTGGATCGAGGCAGGGGTTTCGGTCAGCCCCAGCATTTT	CASSLDRGRGFGQPQHF
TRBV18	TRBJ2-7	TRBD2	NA	TGTGCCAGCTCACCCAGGACTAGCGGGAGACCACTTGAAGAGCAGTACTTC	CASSPRTSGRPLEEQYF
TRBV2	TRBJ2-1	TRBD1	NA	TGTGCCAGCAGTGAAGGGACAGGGAATGAGCAGTTCTTC	CASSEGTGNEQFF
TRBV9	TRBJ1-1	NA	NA	TGTGCCAGCAGCGTAGATCAGGGTTACACTGAAGCTTTCTTT	CASSVDQGYTEAFF
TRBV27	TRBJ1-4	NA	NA	TGTGCCAGCAGGCCGACCGGGACACCCTTCGCGACTAATGAAAAACTGTTTTTT	CASRPTGTPFATNEKLFF
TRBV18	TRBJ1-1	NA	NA	TGTGCCAGCTCACCTGAGCGGGGGGGATACACTGAAGCTTTCTTT	CASSPERGGYTEAFF
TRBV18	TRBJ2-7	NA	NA	TGTGCCAGCTCACCCGAGAGAGGGGGGCAGTACTTC	CASSPERGGQYF
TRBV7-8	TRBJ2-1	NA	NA	TGTGCCAGCAGCACCGGGACAAACTACAATGAGCAGTTCTTC	CASSTGTNYNEQFF
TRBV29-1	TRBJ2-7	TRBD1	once	TGCAGCGTTAGGGGCGGCAGGGGGCCGGTTGAGCAGTACTTC	CSVRGGRGPVEQYF
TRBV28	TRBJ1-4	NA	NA	TGTGCCAGCACCACCCCGGGGGAGGACAAGGATAATGAAAAACTGTTTTTT	CASTTPGEDKDNEKLFF
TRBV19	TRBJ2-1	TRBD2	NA	TGTGCCAGTAGACGGTCTAGCGGGAGGGATGGCTCCTACAATGAGCAGTTCTTC	CASRRSSGRDGSYNEQFF
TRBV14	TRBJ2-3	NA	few	TGTGCCAGCAGCCAAGACGTTAGCACAGATACGCAGTATTTT	CASSQDVSTDTQYF
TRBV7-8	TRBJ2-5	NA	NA	TGTGCCAGCAGCTTACGTAGAGAGACCCAGTACTTC	CASSLRRETQYF